This TCR beta chain was profiled in a study of blood T cell repertoires in COVID-19. This clone was observed once. Mismatch with germline at one junction end may stem from a read error. Original methodology: Scientists estimated how many nucleated cells there were by amplifying reference gene primers. TCRdb's copy holds only in-frame clones and misses some; the assay was immunoSEQ multiplex PCR. D and trimming were read from the DNA, whereas the V and J calls and clone size are those reported in that table. The repertoire holds tens of thousands of clones, with roughly nine tenths as singletons. This CDR3 is 13 amino acids long. Germline V gene sequence: CDR1 SSHAT, CDR2 FNYEAQ (reference sequence).

The V gene is TRBV7-7, the J gene TRBJ1-6, with TRBD1 as a possible D gene (6 bases). Sequences were obtained from peripheral blood. The TCR comes from a man between 60 and 70 years old with acute or convalescent COVID-19. The CDR3 nucleotides are TGTGCTAGCAGCGCAGGGGCTAATTCACCCCTCCACTTT. It translates to CASSAGANSPLHF.